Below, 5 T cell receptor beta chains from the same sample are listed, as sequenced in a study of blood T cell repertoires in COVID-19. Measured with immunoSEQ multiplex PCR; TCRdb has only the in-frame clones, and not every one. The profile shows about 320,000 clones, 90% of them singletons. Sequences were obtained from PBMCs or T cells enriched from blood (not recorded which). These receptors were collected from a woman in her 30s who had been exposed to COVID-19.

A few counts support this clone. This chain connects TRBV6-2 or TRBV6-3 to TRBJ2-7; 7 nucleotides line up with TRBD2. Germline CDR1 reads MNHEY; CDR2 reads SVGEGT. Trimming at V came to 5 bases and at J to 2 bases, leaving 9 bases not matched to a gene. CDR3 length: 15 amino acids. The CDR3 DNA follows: TGTGCCAGCAGTACTTTGGGGGGGATGGCCTACGAGCAGTACTTC. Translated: CASSTLGGMAYEQYF.

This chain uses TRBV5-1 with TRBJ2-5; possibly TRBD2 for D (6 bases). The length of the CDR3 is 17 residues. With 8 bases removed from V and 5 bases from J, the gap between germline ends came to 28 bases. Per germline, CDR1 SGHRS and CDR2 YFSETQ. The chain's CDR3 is CASQAGFQRRGWETQYF. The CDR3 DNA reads TGCGCCAGTCAAGCAGGGTTCCAGCGGCGGGGCTGGGAGACCCAGTACTTC.

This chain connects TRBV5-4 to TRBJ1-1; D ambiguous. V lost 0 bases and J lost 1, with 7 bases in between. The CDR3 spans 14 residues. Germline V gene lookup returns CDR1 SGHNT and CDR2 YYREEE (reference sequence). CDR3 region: CASSLAAANTEAFF. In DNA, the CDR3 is TGTGCCAGCAGCTTGGCCGCGGCGAACACTGAAGCTTTCTTT.

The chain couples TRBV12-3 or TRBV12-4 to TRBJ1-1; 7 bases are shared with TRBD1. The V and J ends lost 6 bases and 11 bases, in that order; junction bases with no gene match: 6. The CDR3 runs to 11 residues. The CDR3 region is CASSAGQEAFF. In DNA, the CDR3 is TGTGCCAGCAGCGCAGGACAGGAGGCTTTCTTT.

In nucleotides, the CDR3 is TGTGCCAGCAGCATCACGACAGGGGCCAATTCACCCCTCCACTTT. Translated: CASSITTGANSPLHF. The rearrangement uses TRBV7-9 and TRBJ1-6; TRBD1 matches 8 bases. CDR3 size: 15 residues. The germline CDR1 and CDR2 sequences are SEHNR and FQNEAQ (reference sequence). The J segment lost 7 bases and the V segment lost 5 bases, leaving 7 bases of the junction unmatched.